Given below is one T cell receptor (beta chain) in context. Many counts were recorded for this clonotype. This receptor's antigen is unknown. Base qualities are missing; no much larger clone stands one base away. This entry belongs to a study of T-cell reconstitution after alpha-beta-depleted transplantation in children (dated by TCRdb to 2016 to 2017). The study in broad terms: Using TCR repertoire profiling, the study followed T-cell immune reconstitution in a quantitative way in children after TCRalphabeta/CD19-depleted allogeneic hematopoietic cell transplantation.

The library was prepared using PCR. The sequencing machine was an Illumina HiSeq 2500. Molecular barcoding was employed in the preparation of TCR libraries, with unique molecular identifiers being used to normalize TCRbeta repertoire quantification. The raw public data were reprocessed by TCRdb itself: fastp quality trimming at Q25, MiXCR clonotype calling, in-frame beta chains only. Every CDR3 protein is listed once, alongside the most common genes and DNA of its rows. This sample holds 190,000 or so distinct CDR3 sequences; roughly 15% were observed only once. Around 13% of the sample lies in the top ten. Trimming leaves V shorter by 5 bases and J shorter by 8 bases, with the junction holding 5 bases beyond the gene matches. There are 14 amino acids in the CDR3, from cysteine to phenylalanine inclusive. The read is trimmed to its CDR3 DNA, 42 bases read in frame from base 1.

The chain was built from TRBV12-3 or TRBV12-4 and TRBJ2-1; 11 junctional bases match TRBD2. The specimen was PBMCs from the stem cell graft donor, collected from the stem cell graft. This clonotype was sampled from a human donor who donated a stem cell graft to a child with acute lymphoblastic leukemia. The CDR3 reads as follows: CASSLTSGIDEQFF. The base sequence is TGTGCCAGCAGTCTGACTAGCGGGATCGATGAGCAGTTCTTC.